The clone carrying this T cell receptor beta chain occurred a few times. The trim removed 3 bases at V and 0 bases at J, leaving 3 bases unmatched. The CDR3 runs to 15 residues. The data were taken from a study of T cells after yellow fever vaccination. 5'RACE template switching generated TCR cDNA, adding a universal primer site and UMIs. TCRdb reanalysed the 5' RACE reads using MiXCR and keeps one entry per CDR3 protein. The table has around 320,000 distinct CDR3 sequences, around 9.3% seen once; the top ten hold 3% to 3.5%. The chain uses TRBV12-3 or TRBV12-4 and TRBJ2-5; 8 bases map to TRBD1. The TCR comes from a man between 18 and 29 years old who received the YFV17D yellow fever vaccine. The sequences come from CD4+ T cells sorted from PBMCs, collected 5 days after the yellow fever booster vaccination. The DNA of the CDR3 is TGTGCCAGCAGTTTCGGACAGGGCGACCAAGAGACCCAGTACTTC. Its translation: CASSFGQGDQETQYF.